This passage covers 9 T cell receptor beta chains from one sample sequenced in a study of OX40 agonist ivuxolimab in advanced cancers. The method behind the library was the immunoSEQ multiplex PCR assay. TCRdb carries this immuneACCESS record with in-frame sequences only. Its versions omit some clonotypes, under half of them owing to an unresolved V gene in the studies checked, with the rest unexplained. A total of about 64,000 clones appear in this sample, around 84% of them only once. The ten biggest clones cover about 2.2% of the sample. Source: CD4+ or CD8+ T cells sorted from blood, taken in a trial of the OX40 agonist ivuxolimab. Every receptor here comes from an adult with an advanced solid tumor such as melanoma, head and neck, liver or kidney cancer.

The chain has TRBV6-5 and TRBJ2-5; D is ambiguous. V lost 5 bases to trimming and J lost 1 base, with 11 bases between them. In germline, CDR1 is MNHEY, CDR2 SVGAGI. This CDR3 spans 14 amino acids. The CDR3 spells CASSESRIQETQYF. The CDR3 coding sequence is TGTGCCAGCAGTGAGAGCAGAATCCAAGAGACCCAGTACTTC.

Here the CDR3 DNA reads TGTGCCAGCAGTTTACTTCCACCGACGACCTACGAGCAGTACTTC. This gives the protein CASSLLPPTTYEQYF. The chain has TRBV28 and TRBJ2-7; D gene ambiguous. This CDR3 region has 15 residues. CDR1 and CDR2 (germline): MDHEN, SYDVKM. Trimming removed 2 bases from V and 2 bases from J, with 13 bases in between.

The chain recombines TRBV19 with TRBJ2-1; D uncertain. The CDR3 is 13 amino acids. V lost 9 bases to trimming and J lost 0 bases, with 9 bases between them. The germline V gene has CDR1 LNHDA and CDR2 SQIVND (reference sequence). The CDR3 coding sequence is TGTGCCAGCCAGAAAAACTCCTACAATGAGCAGTTCTTC. This translates into CASQKNSYNEQFF.

The J gene is TRBJ2-6, the V gene TRBV18; D gene ambiguous. Deletions cut 4 bases from V and 4 bases from J, with 8 bases between. Looked up from germline, CDR1 is KGHSH and CDR2 is LQKENI. This CDR3 is built from 14 residues. As DNA, the CDR3 is TGTGCCAGCTCACTGACGGGCGGGGCCAACGTCCTGACTTTC. Its translation is CASSLTGGANVLTF.

This clone was recorded once. The chain is built from TRBV10-3 and TRBJ2-1; D is ambiguous. The CDR3 totals 16 residues. CDR1 and CDR2 from the germline V gene are ENHRY and SYGVKD. V gave up 7 bases and J gave up 5 bases, with 21 bases separating them. The chain's CDR3 is CAIKAGPQIANNEQFF. CDR3 nucleotide sequence: TGTGCCATCAAGGCCGGGCCTCAAATCGCAAACAATGAGCAGTTCTTC.

The chain has TRBV1 and TRBJ2-4; the D call TRBD2 from the table was never checked on the DNA. TRBV1 is reported as a pseudogene. The CDR3 runs 18 residues. The CDR3 coding sequence is TGCACCAGCAGCCAAGTGAATCCAGCGGTAGTAGCCAAAAACATTCAGTACTTC. The encoded protein is CTSSQVNPAVVAKNIQYF.

The chain is built from TRBV7-6 and TRBJ2-1; D remains unclear. Germline-derived CDR1 and CDR2 are SGHVS and FNYEAQ. CDR3 length: 14 residues. Between the trimmed V and J ends, which lost 4 bases and 5 bases, there was a span of 12 bases. Here the CDR3 DNA reads TGTGCCAGCAGCTCCCGGGCCCACCACAATGAGCAGTTCTTC. Translating it yields CASSSRAHHNEQFF.

The sample holds a few counts of this clone. The CDR3 nucleotides read TGTGCCAGCAGCCGGGGACAGGGGGCGCCCGGCTACACCTTC. This sequence encodes CASSRGQGAPGYTF. The chain is built from TRBV4-2 and TRBJ1-2, with TRBD1 matching 12 bases. V trimming: 4 bases; J trimming: 8 bases; junction bases outside the gene matches: 5. The CDR3 runs to 14 residues. Germline V gene lookup returns CDR1 LGHNA and CDR2 YNFKEQ.

The V call is TRBV9, the J call TRBJ2-1; no definite D call. Germline loops: CDR1 SGDLS, CDR2 YYNGEE. The V end was cut by 2 bases, the J end by 8 bases, with 8 bases between. The CDR3 has 12 residues. The CDR3 nucleotides are TGTGCCAGCAGCGTGACGGGTCATGAGCAGTTCTTC. This gives the protein CASSVTGHEQFF.